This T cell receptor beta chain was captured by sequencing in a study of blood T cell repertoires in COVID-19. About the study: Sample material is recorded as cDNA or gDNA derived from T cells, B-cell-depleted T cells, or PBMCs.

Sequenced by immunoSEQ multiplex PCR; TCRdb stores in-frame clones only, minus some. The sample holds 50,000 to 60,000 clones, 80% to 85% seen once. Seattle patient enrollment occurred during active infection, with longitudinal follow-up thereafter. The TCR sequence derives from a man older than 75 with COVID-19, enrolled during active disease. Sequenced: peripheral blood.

In nucleotides, the CDR3 is TGTGCCAGCAGTTTACAAGTCGGGGACGAGCAGTACTTC. Protein sequence: CASSLQVGDEQYF. The chain carries TRBV27 and TRBJ2-7; tentative D call: TRBD2 (5 bases). V lost 2 bases to trimming and J lost 5 bases, with 10 bases between them. Per germline, CDR1 MNHEY and CDR2 SMNVEV (reference sequence). The CDR3 covers 13 residues.